Presented here are 20 T cell receptor beta chains from one specimen sequenced in a study of STAT5B mutations in CD4+ large granular lymphocyte leukemia. Profiled with immunoSEQ multiplex PCR; TCRdb holds only in-frame clones, not every one. Of about 32,000 clones in the sample, 70% to 90% are singletons; the top ten hold roughly 4.4%. The sample was CD4+ T cells from blood buffy coats. The receptor source for this set is a human donor in good health.

The chain combines TRBV11-2 with TRBJ2-7; D is undetermined. The V gene lost 2 bases and the J gene lost 4 bases, with 6 bases spanning the gap. Looked up from germline, CDR1 is SGHAT and CDR2 is FQNNGV. The CDR3 spans 12 residues. As DNA, the CDR3 is TGTGCCAGCAGCTTACGGGCTTACGAGCAGTACTTC. Translation gives CASSLRAYEQYF.

The CDR3 reads CASSFAGSDEQFF. CDR3 DNA sequence: TGTGCCAGCAGCTTCGCAGGGTCTGATGAGCAGTTCTTC. This rearrangement joins TRBV7-9 to TRBJ2-1; perhaps TRBD1 as D (5 bases). Trimming removed 3 bases at V and 8 bases at J, with 11 bases between. CDR3 length: 13 residues. The germline V gene encodes CDR1 SEHNR and CDR2 FQNEAQ (reference sequence).

The gene calls are TRBV30 and TRBJ2-7; D unresolved. This CDR3 is 12 amino acids long. The germline V and J ends were trimmed by 5 bases and 0 bases, with 8 bases remaining between them. The V gene's germline CDR1 is GTSNPN and CDR2 SVGIG (reference sequence). CDR3 loop: CAWGASSYEQYF. The CDR3, as DNA: TGTGCCTGGGGAGCAAGCTCCTACGAGCAGTACTTC.

V is TRBV4-1 and J is TRBJ2-4; 7 bases align to TRBD1. Germline V CDR1 and CDR2: MGHRA, YSYEKL. Trimming took 1 base from V and 0 from J; bases not matched to a gene: 3. The CDR3 loop spans 16 amino acids. In nucleotides, the CDR3 is TGCGCCAGCAGCCAAGGACAGGGCCTAGCCAAAAACATTCAGTACTTC. Encoded protein: CASSQGQGLAKNIQYF.

The V gene is TRBV10-1, the J gene TRBJ2-7; D ambiguous. CDR3 length: 13 residues. Trimming took off 10 bases at V and 0 bases at J, with 13 bases between the two ends. CDR1 WNHNN and CDR2 SYGVQD come from the germline V gene (reference sequence). This chain's CDR3 is CATSLSHSYEQYF. The DNA for the CDR3 is TGCGCCACCAGCCTCTCCCACTCCTACGAGCAGTACTTC.

The chain uses TRBV29-1 and TRBJ2-3, with D perhaps assigned TRBD1 or TRBD2 (5 bases each). CDR1 and CDR2 (germline): SQVTM, ANQGSEA. The CDR3 is 17 amino acids. V lost 7 bases to trimming and J lost 2 bases, with 25 bases between them. In DNA, the CDR3 is TGCAGCGCCCTTAGGGGAGCCGGTCAGCGGACCACAGATACGCAGTATTTT. This gives the protein CSALRGAGQRTTDTQYF.

The chain has TRBV19 and TRBJ2-7, with D tentatively TRBD1 (6 bases). The CDR3 covers 15 residues. Looked up from germline, CDR1 is LNHDA and CDR2 is SQIVND (reference sequence). The ends were cut back, 5 bases at V and 2 bases at J, with 16 bases in the middle. In DNA form, the CDR3 reads TGTGCCAGTAGTTCCCACAGGGAGTTAACCTACGAGCAGTACTTC. Translated, it gives CASSSHRELTYEQYF.

This chain's CDR3 is CASSPGWGSGANVLTF. In nucleotides, the CDR3 is TGTGCCAGCAGCCCCGGGTGGGGCTCTGGGGCCAACGTCCTGACTTTC. The chain couples TRBV7-6 to TRBJ2-6; D gene unclear. The CDR3 loop spans 16 amino acids. CDR1 and CDR2 (germline): SGHVS, FNYEAQ. The V gene lost 5 bases and the J gene lost 0 bases, with 11 bases spanning the gap.

V gene TRBV29-1 combines with J gene TRBJ1-1, with a possible D match to TRBD1 (5 bases). Germline V gene lookup returns CDR1 SQVTM and CDR2 ANQGSEA. The V and J ends lost 8 bases and 1 base respectively, with 14 bases between them. CDR3 length: 13 residues. The CDR3 coding sequence is TGCAGCACTAGTGGGGGAGGGAACACTGAAGCTTTCTTT. It specifies CSTSGGGNTEAFF.

The chain couples TRBV4-1 to TRBJ2-5; TRBD2 matches 10 bases. The DNA end lines up better with TRBJ2-7; the J call may be wrong. This CDR3 contains 15 residues. Germline CDR1 and CDR2: MGHRA and YSYEKL. Here the CDR3 DNA reads TGCGCCAGCAGCCAAGGGGTTAGCGGGAGGTCCGAGCAGTACTTC. This translates into CASSQGVSGRSEQYF.

This clone was observed once. The J gene is TRBJ2-7, the V gene TRBV18, with D unresolved. The CDR3 is 13 amino acids. The V end was cut by 7 bases, the J end by 7 bases, with 17 bases between. The germline CDR1 and CDR2 sequences are KGHSH and LQKENI. The CDR3 here is CASCPDRVEEQYF. The CDR3, as DNA: TGTGCCAGCTGTCCGGACCGAGTAGAAGAGCAGTACTTC.

The V call is TRBV27, the J call TRBJ2-2; D gene uncertain. This CDR3 spans 15 amino acids. V lost 6 bases and J lost 1, with 12 bases in between. The germline V gene encodes CDR1 MNHEY and CDR2 SMNVEV (reference sequence). For the CDR3, the DNA is TGTGCCAGCAGCCTCCGAGGACGGAACACCGGGGAGCTGTTTTTT. It translates to CASSLRGRNTGELFF.

This clone has a single count. The rearrangement joins TRBV28 to TRBJ1-1, with D possibly matching TRBD1 (6 bases). Germline V lookup: CDR1 MDHEN, CDR2 SYDVKM. This CDR3 spans 14 amino acids. V lost 5 bases and J 5 bases, leaving 15 bases between the germline ends. This CDR3 reads CASSGGLRGTEAFF. In DNA, the CDR3 is TGTGCCAGCAGTGGGGGCCTACGGGGGACTGAAGCTTTCTTT.

The chain uses TRBV5-5 and TRBJ2-5, with a weak D call TRBD2 (6 bases). Germline loops: CDR1 SGHKS, CDR2 YYEKEE (reference sequence). The V and J ends lost 5 bases and 5 bases respectively, with 19 bases between them. The length of the CDR3 is 15 residues. The CDR3 loop reads CASRRDWAGRETQYF. The CDR3 nucleotides are TGTGCCAGCAGGCGCGACTGGGCGGGACGCGAGACCCAGTACTTC.

The rearrangement uses TRBV15 and TRBJ2-4; tentatively, D is TRBD1 or TRBD2 (6 bases each). The germline V gene encodes CDR1 LNHNV and CDR2 YYDKDF (reference sequence). This CDR3 spans 15 amino acids. Trimming left V 1 base short and J 9 bases short, with 16 bases between. This CDR3 reads CATSRVAGTLIIQYF. CDR3 sequence (DNA): TGTGCCACCAGCAGAGTCGCGGGGACATTGATCATTCAGTACTTC.

V usage is TRBV18 and J usage is TRBJ1-1; 7 bases map to TRBD1. The CDR3 is 16 residues long. The ends lost 2 bases at V and 1 base at J; junction bases unmatched: 7. Germline CDR1 is KGHSH and CDR2 is LQKENI. This chain's CDR3 is CASSPATGRANTEAFF. In nucleotides, the CDR3 is TGTGCCAGCTCACCAGCGACAGGGAGAGCGAACACTGAAGCTTTCTTT.

This chain joins TRBV5-6 and TRBJ2-7; D not resolved. Trimming stripped 4 bases from V and 0 bases from J, with 14 bases between. The germline V gene encodes CDR1 SGHDT and CDR2 YYEEEE. This CDR3 is built from 15 residues. This chain's CDR3 is CASSPSFQSSYEQYF. As DNA, the CDR3 is TGTGCCAGCAGCCCCAGTTTCCAGAGCTCCTACGAGCAGTACTTC. The complete variable domain, with remaining parts taken from reference TRBV5-6 and TRBJ2-7, reads DAGVTQSPTHLIKTRGQQVTLRCSPKSGHDTVSWYQQALGQGPQFIFQYYEEEERQRGNFPDRFSGHQFPNYSSELNVNALLLGDSALYLCASSPSFQSSYEQYFGPGTRLTVT.

The chain carries TRBV28 and TRBJ1-2; D unresolved. V gave up 6 bases and J gave up 2 bases, with 10 bases separating them. The length of the CDR3 is 13 residues. From germline, CDR1 is MDHEN and CDR2 SYDVKM. CDR3: CASRQTVNYGYTF. The CDR3 nucleotides read TGTGCCAGCAGACAGACGGTGAACTATGGCTACACCTTC.

This chain links TRBV25-1 with TRBJ2-5; the D is unclear. V lost 3 bases, J lost 6 bases, and 14 bases lay in between. The length of the CDR3 is 14 residues. CDR1 is MGHDK, CDR2 SYGVNS, per germline. CDR3 sequence: CASSDRRSWKTQYF. The CDR3 region has the DNA TGTGCCAGCAGTGACCGTCGGAGTTGGAAGACCCAGTACTTC.

This chain joins TRBV19 and TRBJ2-5; 9 bases align to TRBD1. With V trimmed by 2 bases and J by 4 bases, 5 bases remained unmatched. The CDR3 is 15 amino acids. The germline gives CDR1 LNHDA, CDR2 SQIVND (reference sequence). As DNA, the CDR3 is TGTGCCAGTAGTATACAAGGGACAGGGAGAGAGACCCAGTACTTC. Residues: CASSIQGTGRETQYF. Supplemented by reference TRBV19 and TRBJ2-5, the full variable domain reads DGGITQSPKYLFRKEGQNVTLSCEQNLNHDAMYWYRQDPGQGLRLIYYSQIVNDFQKGDIAEGYSVSREKKESFPLTVTSAQKNPTAFYLCASSIQGTGRETQYFGPGTRLLVL.